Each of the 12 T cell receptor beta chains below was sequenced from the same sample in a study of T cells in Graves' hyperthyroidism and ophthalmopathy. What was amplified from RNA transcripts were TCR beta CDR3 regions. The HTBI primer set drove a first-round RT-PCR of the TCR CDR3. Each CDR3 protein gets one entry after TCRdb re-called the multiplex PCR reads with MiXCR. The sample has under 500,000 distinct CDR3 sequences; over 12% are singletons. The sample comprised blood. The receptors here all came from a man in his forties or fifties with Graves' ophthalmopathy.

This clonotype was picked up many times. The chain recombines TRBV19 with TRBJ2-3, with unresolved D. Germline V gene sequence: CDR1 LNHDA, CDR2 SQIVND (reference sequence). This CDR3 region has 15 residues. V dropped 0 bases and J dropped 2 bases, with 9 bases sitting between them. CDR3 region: CASSIERRITDTQYF. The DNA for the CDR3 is TGTGCCAGTAGTATAGAGCGGAGAATCACAGATACGCAGTATTTT.

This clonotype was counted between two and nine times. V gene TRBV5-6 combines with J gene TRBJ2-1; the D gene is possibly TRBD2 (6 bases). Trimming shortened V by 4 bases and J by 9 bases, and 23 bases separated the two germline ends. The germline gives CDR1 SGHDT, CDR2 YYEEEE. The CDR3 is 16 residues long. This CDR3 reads CASSLVTRRGVREQFF. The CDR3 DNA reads TGTGCCAGCAGCCTCGTTACTAGGAGGGGTGTTCGTGAGCAGTTCTTC.

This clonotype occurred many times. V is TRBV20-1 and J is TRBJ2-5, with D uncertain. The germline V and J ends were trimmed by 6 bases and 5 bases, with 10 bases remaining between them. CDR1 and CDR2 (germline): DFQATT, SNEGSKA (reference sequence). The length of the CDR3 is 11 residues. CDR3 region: CSAGPGETQYF. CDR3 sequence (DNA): TGCAGTGCAGGACCTGGGGAGACCCAGTACTTC.

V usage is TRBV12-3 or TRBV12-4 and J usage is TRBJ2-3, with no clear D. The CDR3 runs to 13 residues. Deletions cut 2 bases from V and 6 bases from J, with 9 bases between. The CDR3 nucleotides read TGTGCCAGCAGTTTACGCAGGTCCGATACGCAGTATTTT. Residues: CASSLRRSDTQYF.

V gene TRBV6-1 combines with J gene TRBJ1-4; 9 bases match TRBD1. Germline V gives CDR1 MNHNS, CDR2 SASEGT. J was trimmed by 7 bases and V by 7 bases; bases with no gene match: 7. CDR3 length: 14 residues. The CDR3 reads CASTWGQGGEKLFF. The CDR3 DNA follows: TGTGCCAGCACATGGGGACAGGGAGGTGAAAAACTGTTTTTT.

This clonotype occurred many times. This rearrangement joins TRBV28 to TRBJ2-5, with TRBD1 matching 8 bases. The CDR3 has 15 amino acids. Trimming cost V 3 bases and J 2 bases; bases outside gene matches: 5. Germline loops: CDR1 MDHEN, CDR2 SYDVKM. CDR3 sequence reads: CASSFTDRDQETQYF. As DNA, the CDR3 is TGTGCCAGCAGTTTCACGGACAGGGATCAAGAGACCCAGTACTTC. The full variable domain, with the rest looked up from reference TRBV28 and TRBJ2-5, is DVKVTQSSRYLVKRTGEKVFLECVQDMDHENMFWYRQDPGLGLRLIYFSYDVKMKEKGDIPEGYSVSREKKERFSLILESASTNQTSMYLCASSFTDRDQETQYFGPGTRLLVL.

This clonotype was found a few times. Written as DNA, the CDR3 is TGTGCCAGCAGCCAAGCCCCTCTTGAACTGCGGGAGCAGTACTTC. Protein sequence: CASSQAPLELREQYF. This chain joins TRBV14 and TRBJ2-7; D gene uncertain. Trimming left V 1 base short and J 7 bases short, with 17 bases between. The V gene's germline CDR1 is SGHDN and CDR2 FVKESK. This CDR3 has 15 amino acids.

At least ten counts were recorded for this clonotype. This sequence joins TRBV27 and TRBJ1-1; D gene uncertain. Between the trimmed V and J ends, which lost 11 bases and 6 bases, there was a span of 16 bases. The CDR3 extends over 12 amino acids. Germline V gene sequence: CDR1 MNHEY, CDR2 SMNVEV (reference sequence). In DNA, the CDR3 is TGTGCCCCCGTTCCGCGGCCATCTGAAGCTTTCTTT. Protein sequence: CAPVPRPSEAFF.

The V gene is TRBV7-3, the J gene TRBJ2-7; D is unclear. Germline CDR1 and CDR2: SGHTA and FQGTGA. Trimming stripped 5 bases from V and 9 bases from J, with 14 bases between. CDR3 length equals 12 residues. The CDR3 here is CASSDGGVAQYF. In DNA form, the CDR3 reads TGTGCCAGCAGCGACGGCGGTGTTGCGCAGTACTTC.

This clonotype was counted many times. The CDR3 here is CASSPGLDTDTQYF. CDR3 DNA: TGCGCCAGCAGCCCGGGACTAGACACAGATACGCAGTATTTT. The chain has TRBV5-1 and TRBJ2-3; 8 nucleotides align to TRBD2. The CDR3 contains 14 residues. CDR1 and CDR2 from the germline V gene are SGHRS and YFSETQ. J lost 2 bases, V lost 4 bases, and 3 bases had no gene match. Supplemented by reference TRBV5-1 and TRBJ2-3, the full variable domain reads KAGVTQTPRYLIKTRGQQVTLSCSPISGHRSVSWYQQTPGQGLQFLFEYFSETQRNKGNFPGRFSGRQFSNSRSEMNVSTLELGDSALYLCASSPGLDTDTQYFGPGTRLTVL.

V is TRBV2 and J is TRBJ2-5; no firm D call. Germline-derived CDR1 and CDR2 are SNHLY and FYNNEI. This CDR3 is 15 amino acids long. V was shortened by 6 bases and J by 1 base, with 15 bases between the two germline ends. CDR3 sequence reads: CASSTLTGIQETQYF. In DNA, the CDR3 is TGTGCCAGCAGCACCTTGACTGGGATCCAAGAGACCCAGTACTTC.

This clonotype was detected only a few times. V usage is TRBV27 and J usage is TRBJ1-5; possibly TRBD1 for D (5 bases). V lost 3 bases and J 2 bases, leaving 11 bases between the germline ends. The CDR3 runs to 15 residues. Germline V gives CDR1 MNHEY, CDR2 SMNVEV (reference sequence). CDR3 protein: CASSFLGVGNQPQHF. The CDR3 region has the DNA TGTGCCAGCAGTTTTTTGGGGGTCGGCAATCAGCCCCAGCATTTT.